This T cell receptor beta chain derives from a study of TIL therapy for anti-PD-1-resistant metastatic lung cancer (dated by TCRdb to about 2021). About the study as a whole: Tumors were collected before any PD-1/PD-L1 blockade, after which patients were given nivolumab, and patients who progressed were given lymphodepletion, an infusion of expanded TIL and IL-2. Across the cohort, whole-exome sequencing showed a median non-synonymous tumor mutation burden of approximately 1.5 mutations per megabase. T cell receptor beta sequencing of tumor and peripheral blood was used to follow clonotypes across the tumor, the expanded TIL product and serial blood samples. Most of the cohort had lung adenocarcinoma, a handful of tumors were EGFR-mutant and two were ALK-rearranged, and half of the patients were current or former smokers. Enrolled patients had a median age of around 58 years (range roughly 35-85) and a median tumor PD-L1 proportion score of around 5.6%.

This clone turned up a few times. Its antigen remains unidentified. No qualities accompany the bases; no much larger clone lies one base away. Here is what the overall study found, with its caveats: The cohort was highly selected, with more treatment-naive, never-smoker and oncogene-addicted patients than typical, limiting generalizability. Infused TIL clonotypes partially replaced the baseline peripheral repertoire then decayed over months, with no apparent association between persistence and response. The study protocol defined all tumor marker inferences as exploratory.

The immunoSEQ v3 hsTCRB kit was used to amplify TCR beta CDR3 regions from genomic DNA through bias-controlled multiplex PCR. An Illumina NextSeq 500 was used to sequence the TCR libraries, reaching roughly 1.9 million read pairs at survey level or roughly 5-6.5 million at deep level. As for the original processing: V, D and J genes were assigned, non-productive sequences were removed, and clonality was reported by immunoSEQ Analyzer software. Repertoires were compared by productive Simpson clonality and by the Morisita overlap index of productive TRB rearrangements between infused TIL and blood. For each clone in blood, the absolute clonotype count was estimated by multiplying the lymphocyte count by the CD3+ fraction and by the clone's productive frequency. TCRdb took this table from immuneACCESS and kept in-frame rearrangements with V and J called. Such tables lack part of the clones; where checked against another copy, unresolved V genes explain under half of the gap, and the rest is unexplained. From that table come the V and J calls and clone size; the DNA was used to work out D and trimming. This sample lists 45,000 to 75,000 clones; 55% to 75% were detected once. The ten top clones hold about 6.8% of the sample.

The time point label, as the study defines it: pre-treatment sample, taken before nivolumab and TIL therapy. Adults with stage 4 NSCLC were enrolled from 2017 to early 2020 in a dual-center phase I trial. The samples were drawn from an open-label, single-arm phase I trial testing tumor-infiltrating lymphocyte therapy combined with nivolumab in advanced non-small cell lung cancer. Mononuclear cells from blood collected in EDTA tubes were isolated on a Ficoll gradient and snap-frozen as pellets, and DNA was then extracted using a Qiagen mini-prep kit. Based on the germline V gene (reference sequence), the CDR1 and CDR2 sequences are DFQATT and SNEGSKA. V loses 3 bases of germline sequence and J loses 9 bases, and the interval between the two ends is 9 bases. From its cysteine to its phenylalanine, the CDR3 spans 11 amino acids. The kept DNA is CDR3 alone, 33 bases in frame from the first base.

The input for sequencing was blood, taken at baseline. The clonotype comes from a person between 30 and 79 years old with non-small cell lung cancer. The chain is made from TRBV20-1 and TRBJ2-1; the D gene is perhaps TRBD2, on 5 matching bases. The CDR3 reads as follows: CSASTSREQFF. The DNA is TGCAGTGCTAGCACTAGTCGTGAGCAGTTCTTC.